The 13 T cell receptor beta chains reported below all come from one sample, sequenced in a study of blood T cells in healthy people across ages (dated by TCRdb to about 2015). Receptor amplification or capture employed 5' RACE. The run used an Illumina HiSeq 2500. A second PCR of roughly 7 to 11 cycles was performed with a sample-barcoded 5' primer and a J-beta primer mix. TCRdb's own reprocessing of the public reads used fastp at Q25 and MiXCR and kept productive beta chains. When rows share a CDR3 protein, they turn into one entry using the most common DNA and genes. The sample contains about 760,000 distinct CDR3 sequences, 20% to 30% of them found a single time. 9% to 9.5% of the sample comes from the top ten. These data also featured in a second study, about T cells of mothers and their children.

The sample was blood. All receptors derive from a boy between 10 and 17 years old in good health.

This clonotype came up a few times. A read error may account for a junction end that differs from germline. This chain's CDR3 is CASSLAGVTHEQFF. The CDR3 coding sequence is TGTGCCAGCAGCCTAGCGGGAGTGACCCATGAGCAGTTCTTC. The J gene is TRBJ2-1, the V gene TRBV7-6; 10 bases line up with TRBD2. Germline CDR1 is SGHVS and CDR2 is FNYEAQ. The CDR3 has 14 residues.

This chain connects TRBV28 to TRBJ1-2; 7 nucleotides match TRBD1. Germline V gene sequence: CDR1 MDHEN, CDR2 SYDVKM. This CDR3 region has 12 residues. The V gene end was trimmed by 10 bases and the J gene end by 7 bases; junction bases not matched to a gene: 9. This CDR3 reads CATKTGSGGYTF. In nucleotides, the CDR3 is TGTGCCACCAAGACAGGGAGCGGTGGCTACACCTTC.

This clonotype was picked up a small number of times. V is TRBV7-2 and J is TRBJ1-4, with TRBD1 matching 7 bases. The junction had 2 bases not matched to a gene; V was cut back by 0 bases and J by 4 bases. This CDR3 has 15 residues. Per the germline V gene, CDR1 is SGHTA and CDR2 is FQGNSA. CDR3 sequence reads: CASSLAGTVNEKLFF. Written as DNA, the CDR3 is TGTGCCAGCAGCTTAGCCGGGACAGTTAATGAAAAACTGTTTTTT.

This chain uses TRBV5-1 with TRBJ1-4; D gene ambiguous. The V gene's germline CDR1 is SGHRS and CDR2 YFSETQ. This CDR3 is 15 amino acids long. Trimming removed 0 bases from V and 4 bases from J, with 10 bases in between. This CDR3 reads CASSLERSYNEKLFF. The DNA for the CDR3 is TGCGCCAGCAGCTTGGAGAGGAGTTATAATGAAAAACTGTTTTTT.

The CDR3 spells CASSLSSQGNEQFF. As DNA, the CDR3 is TGTGCCAGCAGTTTATCGTCCCAGGGCAATGAGCAGTTCTTC. The rearrangement joins TRBV27 to TRBJ2-1, with D maybe TRBD1 (5 bases). V lost 0 bases to trimming and J lost 6 bases, with 9 bases between them. Per the germline V gene, CDR1 is MNHEY and CDR2 is SMNVEV (reference sequence). This CDR3 has 14 amino acids.

The rearrangement links TRBV6-1 to TRBJ2-5; 8 bases are shared with TRBD1. This CDR3 is 16 amino acids long. Germline CDR1 MNHNS, CDR2 SASEGT. V was pared by 5 bases and J by 5 bases, with 13 bases of the junction left unmatched. The chain's CDR3 is CASSKTPGGRWETQYF. CDR3 nucleotide sequence: TGTGCCAGCAGTAAAACACCAGGGGGCCGGTGGGAGACCCAGTACTTC.

The chain recombines TRBV10-3 with TRBJ2-1; D is uncertain. V was trimmed by 0 bases and J by 7 bases, leaving 4 bases between them. Germline loops: CDR1 ENHRY, CDR2 SYGVKD. The CDR3 is 12 amino acids. CDR3 sequence (DNA): TGTGCCATCAGTGAGTCTTCGAATGAGCAGTTCTTC. This translates into CAISESSNEQFF.

The chain joins TRBV7-9 to TRBJ2-7; 11 bases line up with TRBD2. CDR1 and CDR2 (germline): SEHNR, FQNEAQ (reference sequence). This CDR3 region has 16 residues. V lost 5 bases and J lost 2; bases outside the gene matches: 8. The CDR3 DNA reads TGTGCCAGCAGCACCTCCGGACTAGCGGGTACCTACGAGCAGTACTTC. Its translation: CASSTSGLAGTYEQYF.

This clonotype came up a few times. J is TRBJ2-5 and V is TRBV12-3 or TRBV12-4; 13 bases map to TRBD2. The junction had 12 bases not matched to a gene; V was cut back by 6 bases and J by 5 bases. CDR3 size: 17 residues. In nucleotides, the CDR3 is TGTGCCAGCAGGTCAGAAAGGACTAGCGGGGGTTTGGAGACCCAGTACTTC. Translating it yields CASRSERTSGGLETQYF.

The chain uses TRBV3-1 and TRBJ1-5; 9 bases map to TRBD1. After removal of 5 bases from V and 1 base from J, the junction contained 6 bases not matched to a gene. CDR1 LGHDT and CDR2 YNNKEL come from the germline V gene (reference sequence). The CDR3 covers 16 residues. The CDR3 is CASSEGQGHSNQPQHF. CDR3 bases: TGTGCCAGCAGCGAGGGACAGGGTCACAGCAATCAGCCCCAGCATTTT. Full variable domain (rest looked up from reference TRBV3-1 and TRBJ1-5): DTAVSQTPKYLVTQMGNDKSIKCEQNLGHDTMYWYKQDSKKFLKIMFSYNNKELIINETVPNRFSPKSPDKAHLNLHINSLELGDSAVYFCASSEGQGHSNQPQHFGDGTRLSIL.

This sequence joins TRBV6-2 or TRBV6-3 and TRBJ2-7; 8 nucleotides line up with TRBD2. Germline V CDR1 and CDR2: MNHEY, SVGEGT. Unmatched junction bases numbered 3, after V lost 6 bases and J lost 2 bases. This CDR3 is built from 13 residues. The CDR3 here is CASRVGGAYEQYV. For the CDR3, the DNA is TGTGCCAGCAGGGTCGGGGGGGCCTACGAGCAGTACGTC.

This clonotype was observed a few times. The chain uses TRBV12-3 or TRBV12-4 and TRBJ2-1, with a weak D call TRBD2 (6 bases). CDR3 length: 13 residues. Trimming shortened V by 4 bases and J by 8 bases, and 12 bases separated the two germline ends. CDR3 in amino acids: CASSWGTGYEQFF. For the CDR3, the DNA is TGTGCCAGCAGTTGGGGGACTGGCTATGAGCAGTTCTTC.

This clonotype was found once. The chain combines TRBV5-1 with TRBJ2-5, with 8 bases fitting TRBD1. The J call may be in error: the DNA end matches TRBJ2-1 better. Germline CDR1 is SGHRS and CDR2 is YFSETQ. This CDR3 region has 13 residues. CDR3 in amino acids: CASSNNRGNEQFF. CDR3 DNA: TGCGCCAGCAGCAATAACAGGGGGAATGAGCAGTTCTTC.